These 4 T cell receptor beta chains share one sample of origin, sequenced in a study of T cells expressing NK-cell markers. From its re-call of the 5' RACE reads, TCRdb lists each CDR3 protein once, without DNA. The sample has some 440,000 distinct CDR3 sequences. Sequencing input: blood T cells: a sorted CD56 or NKG2C T cell subset, CD4+ or CD8+ T cells, or bulk PBMC T cells (not recorded which). The receptors were gathered from a woman in her 50s in good health.

The V gene is TRBV27, the J gene TRBJ1-1; TCRdb reports TRBD1, a call that lacks DNA to check it against. The germline gives CDR1 MNHEY, CDR2 SMNVEV (reference sequence). This CDR3 has 16 residues. CDR3 sequence reads: CASSPRVIPMNTEAFF.

The rearrangement uses TRBV20-1 and TRBJ2-3; TCRdb lists TRBD1, though no DNA is available to test this call. The CDR3 loop spans 14 amino acids. Germline CDR1 DFQATT, CDR2 SNEGSKA (reference sequence). CDR3 region: CSAGGTGAGDTQYF.

V is TRBV4-1 and J is TRBJ1-6; TCRdb outputs TRBD1, but without DNA this stays unchecked. Germline V gene lookup returns CDR1 MGHRA and CDR2 YSYEKL. The CDR3 is 15 residues long. The CDR3 loop reads CASSQPGQGNSPLHF.

The rearrangement uses TRBV7-9 and TRBJ2-7; TCRdb's D call, TRBD2, is unchecked because there is no DNA. Germline V gene lookup returns CDR1 SEHNR and CDR2 FQNEAQ (reference sequence). This CDR3 is built from 15 residues. The chain's CDR3 is CASSIPGLGFHEQYF.